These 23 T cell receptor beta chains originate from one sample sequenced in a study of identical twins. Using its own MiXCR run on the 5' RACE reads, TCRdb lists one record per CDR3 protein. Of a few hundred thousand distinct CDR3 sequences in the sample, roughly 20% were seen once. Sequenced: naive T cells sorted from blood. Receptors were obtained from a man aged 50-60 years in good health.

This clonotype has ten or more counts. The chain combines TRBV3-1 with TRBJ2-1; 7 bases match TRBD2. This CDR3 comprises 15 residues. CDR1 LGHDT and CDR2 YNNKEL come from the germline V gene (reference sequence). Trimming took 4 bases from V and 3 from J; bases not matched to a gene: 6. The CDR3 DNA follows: TGTGCCAGCAGCCCTGGGGGGGGGTACTACAATGAGCAGTTCTTC. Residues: CASSPGGGYYNEQFF.

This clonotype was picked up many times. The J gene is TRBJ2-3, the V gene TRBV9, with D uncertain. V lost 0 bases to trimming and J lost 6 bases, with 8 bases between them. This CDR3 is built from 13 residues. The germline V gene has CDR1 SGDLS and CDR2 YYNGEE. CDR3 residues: CASSVVRTDTQYF. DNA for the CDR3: TGTGCCAGCAGCGTAGTCAGGACGGATACGCAGTATTTT.

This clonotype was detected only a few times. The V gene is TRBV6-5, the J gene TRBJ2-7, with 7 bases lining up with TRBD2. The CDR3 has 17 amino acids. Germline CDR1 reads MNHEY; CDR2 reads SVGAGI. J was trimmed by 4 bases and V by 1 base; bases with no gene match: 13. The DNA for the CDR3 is TGTGCCAGCAGTTACTTTTTCGGGGAGGGTGCCACTTACGAGCAGTACTTC. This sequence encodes CASSYFFGEGATYEQYF.

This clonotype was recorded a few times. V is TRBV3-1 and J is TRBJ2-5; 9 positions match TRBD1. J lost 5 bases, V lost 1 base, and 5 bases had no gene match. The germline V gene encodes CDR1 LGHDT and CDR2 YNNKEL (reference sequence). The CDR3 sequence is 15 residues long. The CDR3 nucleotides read TGTGCCAGCAGCCAAGCAACGGGGACAGGGGAGACCCAGTACTTC. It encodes CASSQATGTGETQYF.

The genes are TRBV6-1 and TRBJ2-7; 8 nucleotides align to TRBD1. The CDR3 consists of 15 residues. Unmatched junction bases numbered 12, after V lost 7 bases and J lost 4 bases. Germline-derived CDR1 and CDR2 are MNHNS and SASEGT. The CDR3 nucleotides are TGTGCCAGCACCCCAAACCCGGGACAGGCGTACGAGCAGTACTTC. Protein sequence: CASTPNPGQAYEQYF.

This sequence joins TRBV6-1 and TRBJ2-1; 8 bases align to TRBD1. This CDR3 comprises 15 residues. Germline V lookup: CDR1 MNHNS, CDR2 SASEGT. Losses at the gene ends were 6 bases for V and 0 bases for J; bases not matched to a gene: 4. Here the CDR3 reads CASRTTGGSYNEQFF. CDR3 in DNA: TGTGCCAGCAGAACCACAGGGGGCTCCTACAATGAGCAGTTCTTC.

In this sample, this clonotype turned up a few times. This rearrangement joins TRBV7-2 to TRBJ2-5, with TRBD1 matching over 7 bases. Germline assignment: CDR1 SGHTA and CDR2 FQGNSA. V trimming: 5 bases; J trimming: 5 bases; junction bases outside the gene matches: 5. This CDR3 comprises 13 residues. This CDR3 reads CASSPTGAETQYF. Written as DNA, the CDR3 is TGTGCCAGCAGCCCTACAGGGGCTGAGACCCAGTACTTC.

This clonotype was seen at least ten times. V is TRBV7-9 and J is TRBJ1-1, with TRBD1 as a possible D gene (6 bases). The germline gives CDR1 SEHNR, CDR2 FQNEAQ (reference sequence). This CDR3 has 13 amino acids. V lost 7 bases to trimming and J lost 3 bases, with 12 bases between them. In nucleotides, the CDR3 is TGTGCCAGCAAAGGGGGGGGCTACACTGAAGCTTTCTTT. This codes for CASKGGGYTEAFF.

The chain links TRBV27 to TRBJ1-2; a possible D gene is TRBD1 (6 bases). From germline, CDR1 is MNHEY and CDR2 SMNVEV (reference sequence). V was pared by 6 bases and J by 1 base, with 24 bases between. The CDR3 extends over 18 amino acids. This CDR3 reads CASSPSLGVWGLNYGYTF. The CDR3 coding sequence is TGTGCCAGCAGCCCGTCTCTAGGTGTTTGGGGGCTTAACTATGGCTACACCTTC.

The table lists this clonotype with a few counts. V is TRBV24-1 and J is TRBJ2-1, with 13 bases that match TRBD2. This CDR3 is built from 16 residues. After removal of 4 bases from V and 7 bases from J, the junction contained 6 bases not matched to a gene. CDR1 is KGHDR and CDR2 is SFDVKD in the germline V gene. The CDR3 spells CATSDPGLAGANEQFF. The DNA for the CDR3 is TGTGCCACCAGTGACCCCGGACTAGCGGGAGCTAATGAGCAGTTCTTC.

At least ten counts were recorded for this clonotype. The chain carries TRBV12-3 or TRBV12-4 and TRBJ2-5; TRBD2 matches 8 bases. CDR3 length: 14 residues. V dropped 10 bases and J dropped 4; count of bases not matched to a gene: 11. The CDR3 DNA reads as TGTGCCACGGCCCGGGGGGGCAGGCGAGAGACCCAGTACTTC. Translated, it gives CATARGGRRETQYF.

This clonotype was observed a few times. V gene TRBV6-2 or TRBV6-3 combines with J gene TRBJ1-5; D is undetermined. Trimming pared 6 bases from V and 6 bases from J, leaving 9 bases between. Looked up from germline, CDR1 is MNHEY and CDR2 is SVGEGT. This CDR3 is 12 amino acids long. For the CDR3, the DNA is TGTGCCAGCAGAAACAGCGCTCAGCCCCAGCATTTT. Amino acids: CASRNSAQPQHF.

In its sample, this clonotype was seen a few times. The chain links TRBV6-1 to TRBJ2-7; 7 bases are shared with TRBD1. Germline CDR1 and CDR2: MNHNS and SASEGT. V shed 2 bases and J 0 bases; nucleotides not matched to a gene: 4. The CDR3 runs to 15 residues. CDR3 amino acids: CASSETGTASYEQYF. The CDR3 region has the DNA TGTGCCAGCAGTGAAACCGGGACAGCCTCCTACGAGCAGTACTTC.

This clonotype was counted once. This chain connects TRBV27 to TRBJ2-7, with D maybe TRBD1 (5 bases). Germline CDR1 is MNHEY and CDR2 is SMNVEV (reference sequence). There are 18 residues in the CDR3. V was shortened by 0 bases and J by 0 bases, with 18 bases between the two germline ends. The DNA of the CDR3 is TGTGCCAGCAGTTTATCTCTGGGTAGGCAGGGCCCCTCCTACGAGCAGTACTTC. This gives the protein CASSLSLGRQGPSYEQYF.

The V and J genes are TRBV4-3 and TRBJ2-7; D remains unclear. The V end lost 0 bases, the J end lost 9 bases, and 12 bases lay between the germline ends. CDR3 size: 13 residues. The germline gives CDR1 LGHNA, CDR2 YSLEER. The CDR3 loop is CASSQETGFWQYF. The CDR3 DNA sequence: TGCGCCAGCAGCCAAGAGACCGGATTCTGGCAGTACTTC.

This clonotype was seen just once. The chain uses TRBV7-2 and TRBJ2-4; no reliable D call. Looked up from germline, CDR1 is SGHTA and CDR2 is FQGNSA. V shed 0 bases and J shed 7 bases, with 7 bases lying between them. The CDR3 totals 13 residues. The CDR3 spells CASSLARGNIQYF. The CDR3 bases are TGTGCCAGCAGCTTAGCGCGTGGGAACATTCAGTACTTC.

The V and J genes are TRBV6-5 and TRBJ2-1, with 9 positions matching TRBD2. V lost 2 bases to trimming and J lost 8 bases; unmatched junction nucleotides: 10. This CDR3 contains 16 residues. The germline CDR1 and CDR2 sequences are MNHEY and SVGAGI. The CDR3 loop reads CASSYPLGAGGYEQFF. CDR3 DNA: TGTGCCAGCAGTTACCCCCTGGGAGCGGGAGGCTATGAGCAGTTCTTC.

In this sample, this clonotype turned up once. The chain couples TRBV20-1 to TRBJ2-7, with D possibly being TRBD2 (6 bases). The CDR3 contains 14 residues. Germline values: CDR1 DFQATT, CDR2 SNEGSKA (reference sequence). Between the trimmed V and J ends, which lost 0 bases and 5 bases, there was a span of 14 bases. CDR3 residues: CSARDPLAGNEQYF. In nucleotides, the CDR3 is TGCAGTGCTAGAGATCCCCTGGCGGGGAACGAGCAGTACTTC.

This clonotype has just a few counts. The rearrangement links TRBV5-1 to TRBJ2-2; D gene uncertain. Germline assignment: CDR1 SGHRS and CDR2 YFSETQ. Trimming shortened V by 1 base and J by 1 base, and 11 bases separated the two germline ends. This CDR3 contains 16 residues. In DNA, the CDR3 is TGCGCCAGCAGCTTGATGATGCAGCAGAACACCGGGGAGCTGTTTTTT. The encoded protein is CASSLMMQQNTGELFF.

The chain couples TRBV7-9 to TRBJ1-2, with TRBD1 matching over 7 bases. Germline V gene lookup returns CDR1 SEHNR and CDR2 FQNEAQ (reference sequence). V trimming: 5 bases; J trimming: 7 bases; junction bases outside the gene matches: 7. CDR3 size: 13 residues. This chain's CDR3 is CASSKTGEGGYTF. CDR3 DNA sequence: TGTGCCAGCAGCAAAACAGGGGAAGGTGGCTACACCTTC. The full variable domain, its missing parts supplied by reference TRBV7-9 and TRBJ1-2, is DTGVSQNPRHKITKRGQNVTFRCDPISEHNRLYWYRQTLGQGPEFLTYFQNEAQLEKSRLLSDRFSAERPKGSFSTLEIQRTEQGDSAMYLCASSKTGEGGYTFGSGTRLTVV.

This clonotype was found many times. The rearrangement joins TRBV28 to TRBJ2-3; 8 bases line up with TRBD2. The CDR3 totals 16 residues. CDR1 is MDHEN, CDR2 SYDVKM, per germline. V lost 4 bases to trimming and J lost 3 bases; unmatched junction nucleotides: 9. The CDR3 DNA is TGTGCCAGCAGTTGGGACCCGGGACTAGAGACAGATACGCAGTATTTT. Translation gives CASSWDPGLETDTQYF.

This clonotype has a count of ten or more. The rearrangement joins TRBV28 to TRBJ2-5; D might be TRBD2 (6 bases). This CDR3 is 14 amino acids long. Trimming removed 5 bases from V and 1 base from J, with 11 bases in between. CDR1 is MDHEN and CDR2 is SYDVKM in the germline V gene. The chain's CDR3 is CASSPLGGQETQYF. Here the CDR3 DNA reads TGTGCCAGCAGTCCGCTCGGGGGCCAAGAGACCCAGTACTTC.

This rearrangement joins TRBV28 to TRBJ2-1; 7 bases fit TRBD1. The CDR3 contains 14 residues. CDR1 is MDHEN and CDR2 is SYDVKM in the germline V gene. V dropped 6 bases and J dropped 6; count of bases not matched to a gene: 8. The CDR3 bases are TGTGCCAGCAGGAGCGGACAGGCCGGCAATGAGCAGTTCTTC. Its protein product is CASRSGQAGNEQFF.